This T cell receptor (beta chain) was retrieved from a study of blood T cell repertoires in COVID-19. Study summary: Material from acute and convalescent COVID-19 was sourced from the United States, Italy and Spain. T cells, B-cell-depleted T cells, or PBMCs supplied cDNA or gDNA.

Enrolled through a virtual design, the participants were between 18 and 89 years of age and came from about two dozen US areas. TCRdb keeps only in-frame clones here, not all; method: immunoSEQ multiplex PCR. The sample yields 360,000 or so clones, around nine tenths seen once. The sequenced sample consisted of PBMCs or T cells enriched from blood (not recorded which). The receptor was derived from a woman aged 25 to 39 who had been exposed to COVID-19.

For the CDR3, the DNA is TGCAGCGCTGCAGAACGGAGGAAGGGAGGGACCGGGGAGCTGTTTTTT. As protein: CSAAERRKGGTGELFF. V gene TRBV29-1 combines with J gene TRBJ2-2, with 7 bases fitting TRBD2. V was clipped by 7 bases and J by 5 bases; unmatched bases: 16. This CDR3 spans 16 amino acids. Per germline, CDR1 SQVTM and CDR2 ANQGSEA.